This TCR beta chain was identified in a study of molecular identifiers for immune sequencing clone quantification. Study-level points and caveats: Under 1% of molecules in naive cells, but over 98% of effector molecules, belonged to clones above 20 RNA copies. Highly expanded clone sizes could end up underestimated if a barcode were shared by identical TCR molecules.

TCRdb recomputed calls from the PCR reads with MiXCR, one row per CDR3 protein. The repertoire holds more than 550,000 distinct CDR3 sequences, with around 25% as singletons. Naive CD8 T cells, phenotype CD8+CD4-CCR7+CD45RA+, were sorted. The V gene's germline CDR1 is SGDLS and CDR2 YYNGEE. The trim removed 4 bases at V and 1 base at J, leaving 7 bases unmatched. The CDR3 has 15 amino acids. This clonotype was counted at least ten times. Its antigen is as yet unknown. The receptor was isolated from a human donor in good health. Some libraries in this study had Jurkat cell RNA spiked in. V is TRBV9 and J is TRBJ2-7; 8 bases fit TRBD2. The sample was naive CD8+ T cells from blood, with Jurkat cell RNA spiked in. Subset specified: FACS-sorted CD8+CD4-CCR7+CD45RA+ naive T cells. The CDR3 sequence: CASSPSGFPSYEQYF. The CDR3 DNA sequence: TGTGCCAGCAGCCCTAGCGGGTTCCCTTCCTACGAGCAGTACTTC.